The 23 T cell receptor beta chains presented below share a single source sample, sequenced in a study of PD-1 blockade in classical Hodgkin lymphoma. Relapse was seen in all patients after autologous stem cell transplantation, and brentuximab vedotin exposure was variable. Assay: immunoSEQ multiplex PCR; the TCRdb copy retains only in-frame clones and omits some. Here the sample spans about 90,000 clones, around 90% being singletons. Sample: peripheral blood mononuclear cells (PBMCs), taken before the second cycle of nivolumab. These receptors came from a human donor with classical Hodgkin lymphoma.

The V gene is TRBV11-2, the J gene TRBJ2-7, with 12 bases that match TRBD2. The CDR3 consists of 19 residues. Germline V gene data show CDR1 as SGHAT and CDR2 as FQNNGV. The ends lost 5 bases at V and 2 bases at J; junction bases unmatched: 16. The CDR3 DNA sequence: TGTGCCAGCAGCAGCCGGACTAGCGGGACCTTACGAGGCCCCTACGAGCAGTACTTC. Translated: CASSSRTSGTLRGPYEQYF.

The rearrangement links TRBV5-4 to TRBJ1-2; D remains unclear. V lost 4 bases to trimming and J lost 8 bases, with 9 bases between them. This CDR3 is built from 11 residues. Germline-derived CDR1 and CDR2 are SGHNT and YYREEE (reference sequence). The CDR3 region is CASSTSGGYTF. The CDR3 bases are TGTGCCAGCAGCACTTCGGGGGGCTACACCTTC.

This clone was detected only a few times. V and J are TRBV27 and TRBJ1-1; TRBD1 aligns across 7 bases. Germline values: CDR1 MNHEY, CDR2 SMNVEV (reference sequence). The CDR3 length is 17 residues. V lost 0 bases and J lost 10; bases outside the gene matches: 17. CDR3 region: CASSLSATIDRAVGAFF. In DNA form, the CDR3 reads TGTGCCAGCAGTTTATCAGCCACAATTGACAGGGCCGTGGGAGCTTTCTTT.

CDR3 nucleotide sequence: TGTGCCAGCAGCTTAGCCTCCTACACAGATACGCAGTATTTT. Its translation: CASSLASYTDTQYF. The chain combines TRBV7-2 with TRBJ2-3, with D hard to call. The ends were cut back, 0 bases at V and 2 bases at J, with 6 bases in the middle. Germline V lookup: CDR1 SGHTA, CDR2 FQGNSA. CDR3 length equals 14 residues.

The V call is TRBV27, the J call TRBJ2-3; D perhaps matches TRBD2 (7 bases). The ends were cut back, 2 bases at V and 2 bases at J, with 11 bases in the middle. The CDR3 is 15 amino acids. The germline V gene has CDR1 MNHEY and CDR2 SMNVEV (reference sequence). For the CDR3, the DNA is TGTGCCAGCAGTTTACCTGGGGGGGCCACAGATACGCAGTATTTT. Its translation: CASSLPGGATDTQYF.

This rearrangement joins TRBV7-9 to TRBJ2-1; 9 nucleotides match TRBD2. This CDR3 contains 15 residues. Unmatched junction bases numbered 9, after V lost 2 bases and J lost 10 bases. Germline V lookup: CDR1 SEHNR, CDR2 FQNEAQ (reference sequence). DNA for the CDR3: TGTGCCAGCAGCTTAAAAAGCGGGAGGCCTATCGAGCAGTTCTTC. This translates into CASSLKSGRPIEQFF.

Regarding this clone: Within the sample, other DNA sequences also encode this same CDR3. This sequence joins TRBV6-5 and TRBJ2-1; D unclear. Germline lookup yields CDR1 MNHEY and CDR2 SVGAGI. This CDR3 is 12 amino acids long. V was trimmed by 5 bases and J by 4 bases, leaving 6 bases between them. The CDR3, as DNA: TGTGCCAGCAGTCGGCCGTACAATGAGCAGTTCTTC. Amino acids: CASSRPYNEQFF.

The V call is TRBV27, the J call TRBJ1-2, with a possible D match to TRBD1 (6 bases). CDR3 length: 14 residues. Germline V gives CDR1 MNHEY, CDR2 SMNVEV (reference sequence). V lost 3 bases and J lost 8, with 16 bases in between. CDR3 protein: CASSFSGGAGGYTF. The CDR3 nucleotides are TGTGCCAGCAGTTTTTCTGGGGGCGCGGGGGGCTACACCTTC.

In its sample, this clone was seen once. The V gene is TRBV7-9, the J gene TRBJ2-1; D gene unclear. CDR3 length equals 12 residues. CDR1 is SEHNR and CDR2 is FQNEAQ in the germline V gene (reference sequence). Trimming took off 5 bases at V and 3 bases at J, with 5 bases between the two ends. The CDR3 nucleotides are TGTGCCAGCAGCGCCAGCTACAATGAGCAGTTCTTC. This sequence encodes CASSASYNEQFF.

This chain links TRBV19 with TRBJ1-5; D call uncertain. Germline V gene lookup returns CDR1 LNHDA and CDR2 SQIVND (reference sequence). The CDR3 is 13 amino acids. Between the trimmed V and J ends, which lost 0 bases and 9 bases, there was a span of 9 bases. CDR3 sequence: CASSIDLYRPQHF. The CDR3 DNA follows: TGTGCCAGTAGTATAGACCTGTATCGGCCCCAGCATTTT.

This rearrangement joins TRBV7-9 to TRBJ2-2; D possibly corresponds to TRBD2 (5 bases). Per the germline V gene, CDR1 is SEHNR and CDR2 is FQNEAQ (reference sequence). The CDR3 runs 16 residues. V gave up 2 bases and J gave up 7 bases, with 17 bases separating them. The CDR3 is CASSLRARAQRGELFF. The CDR3 bases are TGTGCCAGCAGCTTACGCGCGCGGGCACAGCGCGGGGAGCTGTTTTTT.

The chain employs TRBV5-5 and TRBJ2-1; D possibly corresponds to TRBD1 (6 bases). V gave up 9 bases and J gave up 5 bases, with 21 bases separating them. Germline-derived CDR1 and CDR2 are SGHKS and YYEKEE (reference sequence). The CDR3 contains 15 residues. CDR3 sequence (DNA): TGTGCCACCCAGGGGCGCATTCAGAATAACAATGAGCAGTTCTTC. It is translated as CATQGRIQNNNEQFF.

The genes are TRBV6-4 and TRBJ2-1; 8 bases line up with TRBD1. The CDR3 runs 15 residues. V gave up 5 bases and J gave up 0 bases; unmatched junction bases: 3. CDR1 MRHNA and CDR2 SNTAGT come from the germline V gene. The CDR3, as DNA: TGTGCCAGCAGTAGACAGGGGAGCTCCTACAATGAGCAGTTCTTC. It translates to CASSRQGSSYNEQFF.

The chain employs TRBV6-1 and TRBJ1-1; a weak D match, TRBD1 (6 bases). Germline V gene data show CDR1 as MNHNS and CDR2 as SASEGT. Trimming pared 8 bases from V and 6 bases from J, leaving 19 bases between. The CDR3 contains 14 residues. The CDR3 nucleotides are TGTGCCAGCCCCACACGGACAGATGGCGCTGAAGCTTTCTTT. Its translation: CASPTRTDGAEAFF.

The rearrangement links TRBV7-7 to TRBJ2-2, with a possible D match to TRBD2 (5 bases). This CDR3 comprises 12 residues. From germline, CDR1 is SSHAT and CDR2 FNYEAQ (reference sequence). The V end was cut by 11 bases, the J end by 0 bases, with 7 bases between. The chain's CDR3 is CASGANTGELFF. The CDR3 coding sequence is TGTGCCTCCGGGGCGAACACCGGGGAGCTGTTTTTT.

The J gene is TRBJ2-1, the V gene TRBV28, with a weak D call TRBD2 (5 bases). The CDR3 is 15 residues long. V was cut by 6 bases and J by 8 bases, with 20 bases left in between. CDR1 is MDHEN and CDR2 is SYDVKM in the germline V gene. Written as DNA, the CDR3 is TGTGCCAGCAGGGAAGGAGCCCTTGTGAGGGATGAGCAGTTCTTC. This gives the protein CASREGALVRDEQFF.

The V and J genes are TRBV28 and TRBJ2-7, with unresolved D. V was trimmed by 6 bases and J by 2 bases, leaving 14 bases between them. CDR1 is MDHEN and CDR2 is SYDVKM in the germline V gene. The CDR3 is 14 residues long. CDR3 region: CASRSTTPPYEQYF. The CDR3 DNA reads TGTGCCAGCAGGTCAACGACTCCGCCCTACGAGCAGTACTTC.

The chain links TRBV5-6 to TRBJ2-1; 11 bases are shared with TRBD1. The germline gives CDR1 SGHDT, CDR2 YYEEEE. V trimming: 5 bases; J trimming: 3 bases; junction bases outside the gene matches: 4. The CDR3 is 15 residues long. The CDR3 spells CASRFGTGGYNEQFF. CDR3 DNA: TGTGCCAGCAGGTTCGGGACAGGGGGCTACAATGAGCAGTTCTTC.

The chain is built from TRBV5-6 and TRBJ2-7; no clear D. The CDR3 is 13 amino acids. CDR1 and CDR2 (germline): SGHDT, YYEEEE. Trimming took 4 bases from V and 3 from J, leaving 11 bases between them. The CDR3 coding sequence is TGTGCCAGCAGCAACCCATCGGACTACGAGCAGTACTTC. Residues: CASSNPSDYEQYF.

The V and J genes are TRBV5-4 and TRBJ1-4; D call uncertain. The CDR3 contains 15 residues. Between the trimmed V and J ends, which lost 0 bases and 5 bases, there was a span of 11 bases. The germline V gene encodes CDR1 SGHNT and CDR2 YYREEE (reference sequence). In nucleotides, the CDR3 is TGTGCCAGCAGCTTGGACCCTAGAAGAAATGAAAAACTGTTTTTT. Protein product: CASSLDPRRNEKLFF.

This rearrangement joins TRBV7-6 to TRBJ2-3; weak D call: TRBD1 (6 bases). The length of the CDR3 is 18 residues. With 1 base removed from V and 2 bases from J, the gap between germline ends came to 19 bases. Per germline, CDR1 SGHVS and CDR2 FNYEAQ. CDR3 in DNA: TGTGCCAGCAGCTTAGGGAAACGGCCAGGGGTCTCCACAGATACGCAGTATTTT. Its translation: CASSLGKRPGVSTDTQYF.

The chain recombines TRBV28 with TRBJ1-3; no reliable D call. Per the germline V gene, CDR1 is MDHEN and CDR2 is SYDVKM. Trimming pared 3 bases from V and 0 bases from J, leaving 9 bases between. This CDR3 comprises 15 residues. The CDR3 protein is CASSLVGRSGNTIYF. For the CDR3, the DNA is TGTGCCAGCAGTTTGGTAGGACGCTCTGGAAACACCATATATTTT.

The chain is built from TRBV19 and TRBJ2-2; D is perhaps TRBD1 or TRBD2 (5 bases each). CDR1 and CDR2 (germline): LNHDA, SQIVND (reference sequence). The CDR3 totals 13 residues. V gave up 7 bases and J gave up 6 bases, with 12 bases separating them. This CDR3 is CASNPPGPGELFF. CDR3 nucleotides: TGTGCCAGTAACCCCCCGGGGCCCGGGGAGCTGTTTTTT.